What follows are 17 T cell receptor beta chains derived from one specimen sequenced in a study of T cell changes during pregnancy in multiple sclerosis. The method was immunoSEQ multiplex PCR; TCRdb's version includes in-frame clones alone and lacks a portion of them. The repertoire holds under 60,000 clones, with 85% to 95% as singletons. The sequences come from CD4+ T cells from peripheral blood mononuclear cells, collected in the third trimester of pregnancy. The receptors stem from a female donor with multiple sclerosis, enrolled in a pregnancy study.

The gene calls are TRBV5-1 and TRBJ2-5; D is possibly TRBD1 (6 bases). This CDR3 comprises 15 residues. Trimming took 0 bases from V and 5 from J, leaving 14 bases between them. Germline CDR1 and CDR2: SGHRS and YFSETQ. The CDR3 is CASSLGDKRGETQYF. The CDR3 DNA reads as TGCGCCAGCAGCTTGGGGGACAAACGAGGGGAGACCCAGTACTTC.

A note on this clone: This sample also contains other DNA sequences that code for the same CDR3. The chain couples TRBV30 to TRBJ1-5, with 9 bases matching TRBD1. Germline V CDR1 and CDR2: GTSNPN, SVGIG (reference sequence). The CDR3 runs 14 residues. V shed 3 bases and J 6 bases; nucleotides not matched to a gene: 6. In nucleotides, the CDR3 is TGTGCCTGGAGCTTGGGACAGGGAGGTCAGCCCCAGCATTTT. As protein: CAWSLGQGGQPQHF.

This clone showed up just a few times. This chain uses TRBV9 with TRBJ2-3; 11 nucleotides agree with TRBD2. The CDR3 length is 16 residues. V lost 4 bases to trimming and J lost 0 bases; unmatched junction nucleotides: 4. The V gene's germline CDR1 is SGDLS and CDR2 YYNGEE. CDR3 bases: TGTGCCAGCAGCCCCCGGACTAGCGGGAGCACAGATACGCAGTATTTT. Translating it yields CASSPRTSGSTDTQYF.

The rearrangement joins TRBV27 to TRBJ1-2; perhaps TRBD1 as D (6 bases). V lost 3 bases and J lost 5, with 10 bases in between. The CDR3 covers 13 residues. Germline V gene data show CDR1 as MNHEY and CDR2 as SMNVEV (reference sequence). The CDR3 loop reads CASSLSQGYGYTF. In nucleotides, the CDR3 is TGTGCCAGCAGTTTGTCACAGGGTTATGGCTACACCTTC.

The chain uses TRBV29-1 and TRBJ2-6; 9 bases agree with TRBD1. Germline V gene sequence: CDR1 SQVTM, CDR2 ANQGSEA. Unmatched junction bases numbered 6, after V lost 3 bases and J lost 0 bases. This CDR3 has 17 residues. The CDR3 sequence: CSVDQGQGISGANVLTF. The CDR3 nucleotides are TGCAGCGTTGATCAGGGACAGGGCATCTCTGGGGCCAACGTCCTGACTTTC.

This chain connects TRBV4-2 to TRBJ1-2; 8 nucleotides align to TRBD1. The CDR3 contains 15 residues. Looked up from germline, CDR1 is LGHNA and CDR2 is YNFKEQ. V was clipped by 0 bases and J by 7 bases; unmatched bases: 7. The CDR3 region is CASSQEFRGRGGYTF. The CDR3 coding sequence is TGTGCCAGCAGCCAAGAATTCAGGGGGCGCGGTGGCTACACCTTC.

This clone was recorded a few times. This chain connects TRBV6-6 to TRBJ1-2; possibly TRBD1 for D (5 bases). The CDR3 has 14 residues. Germline values: CDR1 MNHNY, CDR2 SVGAGI (reference sequence). Trimming took off 6 bases at V and 3 bases at J, with 14 bases between the two ends. CDR3 region: CASSPAGDYYGYTF. The CDR3 nucleotides read TGTGCCAGCAGCCCTGCGGGGGACTACTATGGCTACACCTTC.

The V and J genes are TRBV27 and TRBJ1-2, with 10 bases that match TRBD1. CDR3 length: 13 residues. CDR1 is MNHEY and CDR2 is SMNVEV in the germline V gene (reference sequence). V gave up 6 bases and J gave up 6 bases; unmatched junction bases: 4. DNA of the CDR3: TGTGCCAGCAGACGGACAGGGGGGGATGGCTACACCTTC. It specifies CASRRTGGDGYTF.

This clone was observed once. The chain links TRBV7-5 to TRBJ2-3; the tabulated D call, TRBD2, remains unverified against the DNA. TRBV7-5 is a pseudogene. The CDR3 has 16 amino acids. The DNA for the CDR3 is TGTGTCAGAAGCTTAGCGCGGCCGGGGAACACAGATACGCAGTATTTT. This translates into CVRSLARPGNTDTQYF.

The chain uses TRBV19 and TRBJ2-7, with 13 bases aligning to TRBD2. This CDR3 contains 17 residues. Germline CDR1 is LNHDA and CDR2 is SQIVND (reference sequence). Trimming at V came to 1 base and at J to 3 bases, leaving 6 bases not matched to a gene. CDR3 sequence: CASSIGTSGSYHYEQYF. The CDR3 region has the DNA TGTGCCAGTAGTATAGGGACTAGCGGGAGTTACCACTACGAGCAGTACTTC.

The V call is TRBV19, the J call TRBJ2-2, with TRBD2 matching over 8 bases. Per germline, CDR1 LNHDA and CDR2 SQIVND (reference sequence). After removal of 4 bases from V and 3 bases from J, the junction contained 4 bases not matched to a gene. The CDR3 totals 15 residues. CDR3 residues: CASSNLAGHTGELFF. In DNA form, the CDR3 reads TGTGCCAGTAGTAATTTAGCGGGGCACACCGGGGAGCTGTTTTTT.

The V gene is TRBV27, the J gene TRBJ2-1; TRBD2 agrees at 8 bases. Trimming at V came to 4 bases and at J to 4 bases, leaving 9 bases not matched to a gene. Germline CDR1 MNHEY, CDR2 SMNVEV (reference sequence). The length of the CDR3 is 16 residues. CDR3 nucleotide sequence: TGTGCCAGCAGTTACGGCGGGGGGTGGGGATACAATGAGCAGTTCTTC. It codes for CASSYGGGWGYNEQFF.

The rearrangement uses TRBV19 and TRBJ1-5; no clear D. V was shortened by 3 bases and J by 2 bases, with 11 bases between the two germline ends. The CDR3 is made up of 15 amino acids. Germline loops: CDR1 LNHDA, CDR2 SQIVND (reference sequence). This chain's CDR3 is CASSIYSNGNQPQHF. The DNA for the CDR3 is TGTGCCAGTAGTATCTACAGTAATGGCAATCAGCCCCAGCATTTT.

The rearrangement uses TRBV28 and TRBJ2-5, with D uncertain. Germline CDR1 and CDR2: MDHEN and SYDVKM. CDR3 length equals 12 residues. V lost 3 bases and J lost 3, with 5 bases in between. The CDR3 nucleotides read TGTGCCAGCAGTTTCGGTGAAGAGACCCAGTACTTC. Amino acid sequence: CASSFGEETQYF.

The genes are TRBV5-1 and TRBJ2-6; D remains unclear. The germline CDR1 and CDR2 sequences are SGHRS and YFSETQ. The CDR3 is made up of 17 amino acids. V was shortened by 0 bases and J by 0 bases, with 10 bases between the two germline ends. Here the CDR3 reads CASSLVAEHSGANVLTF. The CDR3 coding sequence is TGCGCCAGCAGCTTGGTTGCTGAACACTCTGGGGCCAACGTCCTGACTTTC.

The chain employs TRBV9 and TRBJ2-1; 13 nucleotides align to TRBD2. CDR1 is SGDLS and CDR2 is YYNGEE in the germline V gene. V was pared by 0 bases and J by 7 bases, with 4 bases of the junction left unmatched. The CDR3 length is 16 residues. Here the CDR3 reads CASSVVGTSGNNEQFF. The CDR3 region has the DNA TGTGCCAGCAGCGTAGTGGGGACTAGCGGGAATAATGAGCAGTTCTTC.

V usage is TRBV5-1 and J usage is TRBJ2-1; 12 bases are a match to TRBD2. This CDR3 region has 15 residues. The V gene end was trimmed by 2 bases and the J gene end by 8 bases; junction bases not matched to a gene: 5. Germline CDR1 and CDR2: SGHRS and YFSETQ. The CDR3 reads CASSLSSGREDEQFF. CDR3 nucleotide sequence: TGCGCCAGCAGCTTATCTAGCGGGAGGGAGGATGAGCAGTTCTTC.